These T cell receptor beta chains were read from a single sample in a study of blood T cell repertoires in COVID-19. The method was immunoSEQ multiplex PCR; TCRdb's version includes in-frame clones alone and lacks a portion of them. The sample consists of 290,000 or so clones, roughly 85% of them appearing once. The sample comprised peripheral blood. The receptors come from a man aged 50 to 60 with active or convalescent COVID-19. The CDR3 runs from the conserved cysteine through the conserved F or W. A D gene is named only where the DNA matches it firmly. Clone size, where shown, is once, few, many, or a class for clones that have expanded.

len: 18
abundance: NA
d_gene: NA
v_gene: TRBV18
j_gene: TRBJ2-6
CDR3nt: TGTGCCAGCTCACCATCGGGACACCCAATCTCTGGGGCCAACGTCCTGACTTTC
CDR3aa: CASSPSGHPISGANVLTF

len: 12
abundance: NA
d_gene: NA
v_gene: TRBV12-3/TRBV12-4
j_gene: TRBJ1-1
CDR3nt: TGTGCCAGCAGTTTACGGAGGACTGAAGCTTTCTTT
CDR3aa: CASSLRRTEAFF

len: 17
abundance: once
d_gene: TRBD2
v_gene: TRBV4-2
j_gene: TRBJ2-2
CDR3nt: TGTGCCAGCAGCGCCGGCCGTGGGCGGGAGACGGGCGGGGAGCTGTTTTTT
CDR3aa: CASSAGRGRETGGELFF

len: 17
abundance: NA
d_gene: TRBD2
v_gene: TRBV10-3
j_gene: TRBJ2-5
CDR3nt: TGTGCCACTTCTAGCGGGAGGGCCGTAGTGGGCCAAGAGACCCAGTACTTC
CDR3aa: CATSSGRAVVGQETQYF

len: 15
abundance: few
d_gene: NA
v_gene: TRBV5-1
j_gene: TRBJ1-1
CDR3nt: TGCGCCAGCAGCTTGGCCTCGGGGGTTTACACTGAAGCTTTCTTT
CDR3aa: CASSLASGVYTEAFF

len: 15
abundance: NA
d_gene: TRBD2
v_gene: TRBV19
j_gene: TRBJ2-1
CDR3nt: TGTGCCAGTAGTTCCTCTAGCGGAGCATACAATGAGCAGTTCTTC
CDR3aa: CASSSSSGAYNEQFF

len: 15
abundance: NA
d_gene: NA
v_gene: TRBV19
j_gene: TRBJ1-5
CDR3nt: TGTGCCAGTTCGACAGGCACCGCCGGGGCTTGGCCCCAGCATTTT
CDR3aa: CASSTGTAGAWPQHF

len: 14
abundance: NA
d_gene: NA
v_gene: TRBV30
j_gene: TRBJ2-2
CDR3nt: TGTGCCTGGAGTAAGGGAGGCAGGACCGGGGAGCTGTTTTTT
CDR3aa: CAWSKGGRTGELFF

len: 17
abundance: few
d_gene: NA
v_gene: TRBV6-2/TRBV6-3
j_gene: TRBJ1-1
CDR3nt: TGTGCCAGCAGTTCCTCGAGTTGGAGGGTAGGCAACACTGAAGCTTTCTTT
CDR3aa: CASSSSSWRVGNTEAFF

len: 15
abundance: once
d_gene: NA
v_gene: TRBV9
j_gene: TRBJ1-5
CDR3nt: TGTGCCAGCAGCGTAGAAGCGAGTGTCAATCAGCCCCAGCATTTT
CDR3aa: CASSVEASVNQPQHF

len: 14
abundance: NA
d_gene: TRBD2
v_gene: TRBV27
j_gene: TRBJ2-1
CDR3nt: TGTGCCAGCAGTTTTTCTAGCGGAGACAATGAGCAGTTCTTC
CDR3aa: CASSFSSGDNEQFF

len: 15
abundance: NA
d_gene: TRBD1
v_gene: TRBV13
j_gene: TRBJ1-2
CDR3nt: TGTGCCAGCAGCTCCGGAGGACAGGGGGCTTTTGGCTACACCTTC
CDR3aa: CASSSGGQGAFGYTF

len: 14
abundance: NA
d_gene: NA
v_gene: TRBV6-5
j_gene: TRBJ2-1
CDR3nt: TGTGCCAGCAGCCCCCCTAGCTCCTACAATGAGCAGTTCTTC
CDR3aa: CASSPPSSYNEQFF

len: 18
abundance: NA
d_gene: TRBD2
v_gene: TRBV4-2
j_gene: TRBJ2-5
CDR3nt: TGTGCCAGCAGCAACGCCCTCCGGCCTAGCGGGAGTGGGGAGACCCAGTACTTC
CDR3aa: CASSNALRPSGSGETQYF

len: 15
abundance: NA
d_gene: NA
v_gene: TRBV5-4
j_gene: TRBJ1-1
CDR3nt: TGTGCCAGCAGCTTGGGGGGGCAGGGCCGCCTGGAAGCTTTCTTT
CDR3aa: CASSLGGQGRLEAFF

len: 14
abundance: NA
d_gene: NA
v_gene: TRBV3-1/TRBV3-2
j_gene: TRBJ2-2
CDR3nt: TGTGCCAGCAGCCCCCGCTTGAGCACCGGGGAGCTGTTTTTT
CDR3aa: CASSPRLSTGELFF

len: 11
abundance: NA
d_gene: TRBD1
v_gene: TRBV29-1
j_gene: TRBJ1-2
CDR3nt: TGCAGCGTAGAGACAGGGTATGGCTACACCTTC
CDR3aa: CSVETGYGYTF

len: 15
abundance: once
d_gene: TRBD1
v_gene: TRBV19
j_gene: TRBJ1-1
CDR3nt: TGTGCCAGTAGTAGATTCGGGGACAGGGTCCCTGAAGCTTTCTTT
CDR3aa: CASSRFGDRVPEAFF

len: 13
abundance: NA
d_gene: NA
v_gene: TRBV2
j_gene: TRBJ1-4
CDR3nt: TGTGCCAGCAGTGACACAGGGATTGAAAAACTGTTTTTT
CDR3aa: CASSDTGIEKLFF

len: 16
abundance: NA
d_gene: TRBD2
v_gene: TRBV6-2/TRBV6-3
j_gene: TRBJ2-2
CDR3nt: TGTGCCAGCAGCCCTGTGGCGGGAGGGAGGGACGGGGAGCTGTTTTTT
CDR3aa: CASSPVAGGRDGELFF

len: 20
abundance: once
d_gene: TRBD1
v_gene: TRBV24-1
j_gene: TRBJ2-3
CDR3nt: TGTGCCACCAGTGATTTGCAAGCAGGGACAGGGGCCCCGGCTGTGGATACGCAGTATTTT
CDR3aa: CATSDLQAGTGAPAVDTQYF

len: 15
abundance: NA
d_gene: TRBD1
v_gene: TRBV19
j_gene: TRBJ1-5
CDR3nt: TGTGCCAGTAGTATTATGACAGGGGGCAATCAGCCCCAGCATTTT
CDR3aa: CASSIMTGGNQPQHF

len: 13
abundance: NA
d_gene: TRBD1
v_gene: TRBV11-2
j_gene: TRBJ2-5
CDR3nt: TGTGCCAGCAGCGGACAGGGGGCACAGACCCAGTACTTC
CDR3aa: CASSGQGAQTQYF

len: 15
abundance: NA
d_gene: TRBD1
v_gene: TRBV18
j_gene: TRBJ1-6
CDR3nt: TGTGCCAGCTCGCACAGGGACAGCGGGAATTCACCCCTCCACTTT
CDR3aa: CASSHRDSGNSPLHF

len: 11
abundance: NA
d_gene: NA
v_gene: TRBV6-1
j_gene: TRBJ2-7
CDR3nt: TGTGCCAGCAGTGAAGTGGCACCGCAGTACTTC
CDR3aa: CASSEVAPQYF

len: 18
abundance: NA
d_gene: NA
v_gene: TRBV27
j_gene: TRBJ1-6
CDR3nt: TGTGCCAGCAGTAATAGTCCGGCAGGGGCGGACTATAATTCACCCCTCCACTTT
CDR3aa: CASSNSPAGADYNSPLHF

len: 18
abundance: NA
d_gene: NA
v_gene: TRBV21-1
j_gene: TRBJ1-5
CDR3nt: TGTGCCAGCAGCAAAGTAGGGGGCTGGGGGCATAGCAATCAGCCCCAGCATTTT
CDR3aa: CASSKVGGWGHSNQPQHF

len: 15
abundance: NA
d_gene: NA
v_gene: TRBV18
j_gene: TRBJ1-5
CDR3nt: TGTGCCAGCTCCCGCTCGGGAGGAGCTGGTCAGCCCCAGCATTTT
CDR3aa: CASSRSGGAGQPQHF

len: 13
abundance: NA
d_gene: NA
v_gene: TRBV7-8
j_gene: TRBJ2-7
CDR3nt: TGTGCCAGCAGCCGGACAGACTCCTACGAGCAGTACTTC
CDR3aa: CASSRTDSYEQYF

len: 17
abundance: NA
d_gene: TRBD2
v_gene: TRBV5-4
j_gene: TRBJ2-4
CDR3nt: TGTGCCAGCAGCTTGGCCGGGACTAGCGGGACCAAAAACATTCAGTACTTC
CDR3aa: CASSLAGTSGTKNIQYF

len: 16
abundance: NA
d_gene: TRBD1
v_gene: TRBV11-2
j_gene: TRBJ2-1
CDR3nt: TGTGCCAGCAGCTTAATACAGGGGGGCCACTACAATGAGCAGTTCTTC
CDR3aa: CASSLIQGGHYNEQFF

len: 16
abundance: few
d_gene: TRBD2
v_gene: TRBV5-1
j_gene: TRBJ2-1
CDR3nt: TGCGCCAGCAGCTTGGGAGCGGGAGGTTCGGTGAGTGAGCAGTTCTTC
CDR3aa: CASSLGAGGSVSEQFF

len: 15
abundance: NA
d_gene: TRBD1
v_gene: TRBV11-3
j_gene: TRBJ2-2
CDR3nt: TGTGCCAGCAGCCGACAGGGGGCAAACACCGGGGAGCTGTTTTTT
CDR3aa: CASSRQGANTGELFF

len: 17
abundance: NA
d_gene: NA
v_gene: TRBV14
j_gene: TRBJ1-1
CDR3nt: TGTGCCAGCAGCCAAGACGGGTTCGGCGGAGGTAATAAAGAAGCTTTCTTT
CDR3aa: CASSQDGFGGGNKEAFF

len: 14
abundance: NA
d_gene: NA
v_gene: TRBV3-1/TRBV3-2
j_gene: TRBJ1-5
CDR3nt: TGTGCCAGCAGCCAAGACGGAGGCAATCAGCCCCAGCATTTT
CDR3aa: CASSQDGGNQPQHF

len: 19
abundance: NA
d_gene: TRBD2
v_gene: TRBV6-2/TRBV6-3
j_gene: TRBJ2-1
CDR3nt: TGTGCCAGCAGTTCGGGACTAGCGGGAGGGGAAGGGCCCTACAATGAGCAGTTCTTC
CDR3aa: CASSSGLAGGEGPYNEQFF

len: 15
abundance: NA
d_gene: TRBD1
v_gene: TRBV6-5
j_gene: TRBJ2-2
CDR3nt: TGTGCCAGCGGAGGACAGGGGGCTTTGACCGGGGAGCTGTTTTTT
CDR3aa: CASGGQGALTGELFF

len: 11
abundance: NA
d_gene: NA
v_gene: TRBV19
j_gene: TRBJ1-2
CDR3nt: TGTGCCAGTAGTGGGCCGTATGGCTACACCTTC
CDR3aa: CASSGPYGYTF

len: 16
abundance: NA
d_gene: TRBD2
v_gene: TRBV3-1/TRBV3-2
j_gene: TRBJ2-7
CDR3nt: TGTGCCAGCAGCCAAGATGAAGGTAGCGGGAGGGACGAGCAGTACTTC
CDR3aa: CASSQDEGSGRDEQYF

len: 15
abundance: NA
d_gene: TRBD1
v_gene: TRBV6-6
j_gene: TRBJ2-7
CDR3nt: TGTGCCAGCAGGGAGCCGGGACAGGGTCCCTCCGAGCAGTACTTC
CDR3aa: CASREPGQGPSEQYF

len: 16
abundance: few
d_gene: TRBD1
v_gene: TRBV19
j_gene: TRBJ1-1
CDR3nt: TGTGCCAGTAGCCCGGGACAGAGTCGATCTAACACTGAAGCTTTCTTT
CDR3aa: CASSPGQSRSNTEAFF

len: 13
abundance: NA
d_gene: NA
v_gene: TRBV12-3/TRBV12-4
j_gene: TRBJ2-3
CDR3nt: TGTGCCAGCAGCGGCGGTTCCACAGATACGCAGTATTTT
CDR3aa: CASSGGSTDTQYF

len: 14
abundance: NA
d_gene: TRBD1
v_gene: TRBV19
j_gene: TRBJ1-2
CDR3nt: TGTGCCAGTAGTGGGGACAGGGGTACCTATGGCTACACCTTC
CDR3aa: CASSGDRGTYGYTF

len: 17
abundance: once
d_gene: NA
v_gene: TRBV23-1
j_gene: TRBJ1-4
CDR3nt: TGCGCCAGCGGGGCCATAGGGTGTGAAGCAACTAATGAAAAACTGTTTTTT
CDR3aa: CASGAIGCEATNEKLFF

len: 14
abundance: few
d_gene: TRBD2
v_gene: TRBV27
j_gene: TRBJ2-7
CDR3nt: TGTGCCAGCAGTTTTCTAGCGGCACGGGACGAGCAGTACTTC
CDR3aa: CASSFLAARDEQYF

len: 16
abundance: NA
d_gene: NA
v_gene: TRBV28
j_gene: TRBJ1-5
CDR3nt: TGTGCCAGCAGTTTACCCGATGGGGGGTACAATCAGCCCCAGCATTTT
CDR3aa: CASSLPDGGYNQPQHF